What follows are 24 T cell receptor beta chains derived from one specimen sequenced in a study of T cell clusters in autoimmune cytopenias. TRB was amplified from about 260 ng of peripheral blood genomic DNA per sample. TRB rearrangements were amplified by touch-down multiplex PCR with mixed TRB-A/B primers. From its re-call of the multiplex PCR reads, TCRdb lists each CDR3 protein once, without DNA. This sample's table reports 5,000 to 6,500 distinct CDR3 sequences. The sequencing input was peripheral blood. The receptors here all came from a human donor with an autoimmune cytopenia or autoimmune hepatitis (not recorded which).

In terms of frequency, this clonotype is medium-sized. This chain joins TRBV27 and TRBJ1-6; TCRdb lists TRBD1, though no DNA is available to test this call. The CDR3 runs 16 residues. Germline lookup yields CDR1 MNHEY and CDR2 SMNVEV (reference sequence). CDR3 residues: CASSLWGTAYNSPLHF.

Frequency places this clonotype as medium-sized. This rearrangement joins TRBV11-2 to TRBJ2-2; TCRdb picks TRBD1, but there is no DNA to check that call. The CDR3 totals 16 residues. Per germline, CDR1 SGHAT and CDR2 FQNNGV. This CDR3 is CASSLAPQGKSGELFF.

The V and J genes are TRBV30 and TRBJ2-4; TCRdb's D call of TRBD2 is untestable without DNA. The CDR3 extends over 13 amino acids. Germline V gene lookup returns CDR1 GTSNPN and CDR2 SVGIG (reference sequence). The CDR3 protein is CAWSVSREGPQYF.

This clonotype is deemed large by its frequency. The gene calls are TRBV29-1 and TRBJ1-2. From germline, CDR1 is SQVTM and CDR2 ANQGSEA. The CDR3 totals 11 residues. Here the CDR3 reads CSVVILRGYTF. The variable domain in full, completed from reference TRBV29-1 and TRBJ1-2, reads SAVISQKPSRDICQRGTSLTIQCQVDSQVTMMFWYRQQPGQSLTLIATANQGSEATYESGFVIDKFPISRPNLTFSTLTVSNMSPEDSSIYLCSVVILRGYTFGSGTRLTVV.

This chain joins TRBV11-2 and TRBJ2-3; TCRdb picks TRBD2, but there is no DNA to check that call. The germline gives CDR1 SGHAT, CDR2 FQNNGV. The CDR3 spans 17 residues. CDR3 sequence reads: CASSPRGGTSGTDTQYF.

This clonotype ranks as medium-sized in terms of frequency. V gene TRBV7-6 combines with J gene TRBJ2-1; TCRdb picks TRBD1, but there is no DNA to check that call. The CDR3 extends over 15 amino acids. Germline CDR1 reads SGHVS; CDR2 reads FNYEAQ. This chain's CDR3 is CASSLAGTEYNEQFF.

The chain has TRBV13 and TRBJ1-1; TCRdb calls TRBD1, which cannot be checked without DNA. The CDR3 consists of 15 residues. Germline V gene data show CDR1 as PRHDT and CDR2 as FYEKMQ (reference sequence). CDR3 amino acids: CASSLVPGGNTEAFF.

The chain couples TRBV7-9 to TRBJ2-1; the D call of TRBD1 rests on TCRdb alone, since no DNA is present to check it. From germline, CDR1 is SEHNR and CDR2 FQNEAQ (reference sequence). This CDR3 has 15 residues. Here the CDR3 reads CASSLMGTGINEQFF.

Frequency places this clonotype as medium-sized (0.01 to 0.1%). Here the CDR3 reads CASSRDRANEKLFF. The gene calls are TRBV6-6 and TRBJ1-4; TCRdb lists TRBD1, though no DNA is available to test this call. The CDR3 has 14 residues. Germline CDR1 is MNHNY and CDR2 is SVGAGI (reference sequence).

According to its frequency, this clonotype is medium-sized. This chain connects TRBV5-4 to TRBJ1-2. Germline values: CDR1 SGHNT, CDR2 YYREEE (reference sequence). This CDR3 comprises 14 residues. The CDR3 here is CASREWNANYGYTF.

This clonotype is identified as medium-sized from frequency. The chain's CDR3 is CASSQDGTVSGANVLTF. J is TRBJ2-6 and V is TRBV4-2; TCRdb outputs TRBD1, but without DNA this stays unchecked. The CDR3 is 17 amino acids. Germline CDR1 is LGHNA and CDR2 is YNFKEQ.

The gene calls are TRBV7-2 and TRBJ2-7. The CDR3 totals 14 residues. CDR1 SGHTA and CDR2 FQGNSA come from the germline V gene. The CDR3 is CASSLSSVYYEQYF.

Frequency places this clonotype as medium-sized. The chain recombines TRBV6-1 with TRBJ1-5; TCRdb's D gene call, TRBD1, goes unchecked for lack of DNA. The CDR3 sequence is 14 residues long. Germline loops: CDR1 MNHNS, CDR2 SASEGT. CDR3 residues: CASGVSGANQPQHF.

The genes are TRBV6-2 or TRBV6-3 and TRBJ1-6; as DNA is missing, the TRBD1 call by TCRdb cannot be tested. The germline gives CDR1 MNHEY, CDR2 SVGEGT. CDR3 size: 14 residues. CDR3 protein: CASSYQQGLSPLHF.

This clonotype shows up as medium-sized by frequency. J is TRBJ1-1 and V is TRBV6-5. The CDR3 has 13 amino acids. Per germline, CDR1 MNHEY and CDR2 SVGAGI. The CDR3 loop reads CASSYWAGAEAFF.

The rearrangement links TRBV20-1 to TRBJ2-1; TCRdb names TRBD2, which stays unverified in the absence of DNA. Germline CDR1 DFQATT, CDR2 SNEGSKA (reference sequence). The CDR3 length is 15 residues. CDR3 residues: CSARLRLAGVHEQFF.

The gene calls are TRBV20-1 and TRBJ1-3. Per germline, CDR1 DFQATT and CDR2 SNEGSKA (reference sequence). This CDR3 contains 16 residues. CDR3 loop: CSARTTDGGSGNTIYF.

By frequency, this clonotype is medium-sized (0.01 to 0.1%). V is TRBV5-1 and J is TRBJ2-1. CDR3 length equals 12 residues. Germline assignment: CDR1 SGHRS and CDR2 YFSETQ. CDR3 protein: CASSLVAVEQFF.

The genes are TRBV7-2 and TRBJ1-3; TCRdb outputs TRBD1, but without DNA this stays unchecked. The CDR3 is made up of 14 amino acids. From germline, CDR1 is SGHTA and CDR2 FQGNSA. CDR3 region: CASTRQGLGNTIYF.

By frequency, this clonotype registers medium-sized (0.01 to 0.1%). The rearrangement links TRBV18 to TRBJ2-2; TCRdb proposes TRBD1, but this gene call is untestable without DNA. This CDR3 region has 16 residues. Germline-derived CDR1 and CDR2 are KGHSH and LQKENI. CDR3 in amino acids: CASSPPKGVNTGELFF.

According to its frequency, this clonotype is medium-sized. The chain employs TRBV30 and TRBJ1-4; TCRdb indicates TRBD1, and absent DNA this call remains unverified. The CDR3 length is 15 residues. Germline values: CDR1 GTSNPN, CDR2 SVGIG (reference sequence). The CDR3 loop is CAWTRQGRSNEKLFF.

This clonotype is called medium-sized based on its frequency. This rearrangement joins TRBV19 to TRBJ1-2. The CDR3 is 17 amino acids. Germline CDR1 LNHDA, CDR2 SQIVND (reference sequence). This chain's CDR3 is CASSTKILSGVHFGYTF.

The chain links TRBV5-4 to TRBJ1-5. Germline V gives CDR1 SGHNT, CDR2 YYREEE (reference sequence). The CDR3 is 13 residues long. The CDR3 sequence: CASSLGSDQPQHF.

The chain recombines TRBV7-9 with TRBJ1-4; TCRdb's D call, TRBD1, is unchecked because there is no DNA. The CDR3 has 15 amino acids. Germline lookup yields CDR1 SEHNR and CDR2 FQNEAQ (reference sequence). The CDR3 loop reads CASSFGGHGNEKLFF.